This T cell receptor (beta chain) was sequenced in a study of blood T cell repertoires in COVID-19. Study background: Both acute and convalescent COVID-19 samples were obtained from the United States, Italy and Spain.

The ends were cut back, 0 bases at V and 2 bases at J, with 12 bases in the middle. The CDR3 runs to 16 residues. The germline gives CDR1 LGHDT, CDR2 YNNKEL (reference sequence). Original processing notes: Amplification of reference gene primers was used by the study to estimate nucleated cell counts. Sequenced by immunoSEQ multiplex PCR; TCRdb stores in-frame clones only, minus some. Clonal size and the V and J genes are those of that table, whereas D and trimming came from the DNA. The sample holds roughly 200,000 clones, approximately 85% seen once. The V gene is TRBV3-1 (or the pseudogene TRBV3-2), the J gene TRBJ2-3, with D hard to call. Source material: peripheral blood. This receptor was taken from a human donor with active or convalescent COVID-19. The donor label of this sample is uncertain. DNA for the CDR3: TGTGCCAGCAGCCAAGACCCGAGCGAGCCCACAGATACGCAGTATTTT. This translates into CASSQDPSEPTDTQYF.